The 28 T cell receptor beta chains in this list originate from one sample, sequenced in a study of prognosis after radiotherapy for stage I lung cancer. Researchers used two-round multiplex PCR to amplify TCR beta CDR3 starting from genomic DNA. Initially, in first-round PCR, primers specific to each TRBV and TRBJ gene were used. TCRdb re-called the multiplex PCR reads through MiXCR, storing one row per CDR3 protein. This sample carries about 22,000 distinct CDR3 sequences, 40% of them seen once, and the ten largest clones take 55% to 70%. Sequencing was performed on PBMCs, taken before or after stereotactic body radiation therapy (not recorded which). These receptors came from a donor of 50 years or more with non-small cell lung cancer.

This clonotype showed up many times. The chain links TRBV2 to TRBJ1-2; 10 bases line up with TRBD1. The CDR3 runs to 14 residues. Germline CDR1 is SNHLY and CDR2 is FYNNEI. The ends lost 8 bases at V and 2 bases at J; junction bases unmatched: 5. The CDR3 sequence: CASFDRGQNYGYTF. Written as DNA, the CDR3 is TGTGCCAGCTTTGACAGGGGGCAAAACTATGGCTACACCTTC.

Many counts were recorded for this clonotype. V usage is TRBV3-1 and J usage is TRBJ2-3, with 8 positions matching TRBD2. V was pared by 0 bases and J by 0 bases, with 11 bases of the junction left unmatched. Germline CDR1 reads LGHDT; CDR2 reads YNNKEL (reference sequence). The CDR3 is made up of 19 amino acids. The CDR3 loop is CASSQDAGGIATSTDTQYF. CDR3 coding DNA: TGTGCCAGCAGCCAAGATGCGGGAGGTATAGCGACTAGCACAGATACGCAGTATTTT.

This clonotype was counted many times. V is TRBV28 and J is TRBJ1-4, with D unclear. CDR1 is MDHEN and CDR2 is SYDVKM in the germline V gene. V gave up 6 bases and J gave up 6 bases, with 11 bases separating them. This CDR3 is built from 13 residues. CDR3 sequence (DNA): TGTGCCAGCAGAGAGGGCCGGTATGAAAAACTGTTTTTT. Translated, it gives CASREGRYEKLFF.

The sample holds many counts of this clonotype. J is TRBJ1-1 and V is TRBV2; 8 nucleotides match TRBD1. Unmatched junction bases numbered 11, after V lost 8 bases and J lost 0 bases. This CDR3 has 16 residues. The V gene's germline CDR1 is SNHLY and CDR2 FYNNEI. The CDR3, as DNA: TGTGCCAGCGATTACGACAGGGGAGGAATGAACACTGAAGCTTTCTTT. Protein: CASDYDRGGMNTEAFF. The complete variable domain, with remaining parts taken from reference TRBV2 and TRBJ1-1, reads EPEVTQTPSHQVTQMGQEVILRCVPISNHLYFYWYRQILGQKVEFLVSFYNNEISEKSEIFDDQFSVERPDGSNFTLKIRSTKLEDSAMYFCASDYDRGGMNTEAFFGQGTRLTVV.

Turning to this clonotype: At one end the junction does not follow the germline gene, possibly because of a read error. The chain uses TRBV2 and TRBJ1-1; D is ambiguous. Germline V lookup: CDR1 SNHLY, CDR2 FYNNEI. The CDR3 length is 13 residues. The CDR3 DNA follows: TGTGCCAGCACGTCATACATGAACACTGAATCTTTCTTT. Translating gives CASTSYMNTESFF.

The chain uses TRBV6-2 or TRBV6-3 and TRBJ2-3; D perhaps matches TRBD2 (5 bases). CDR3 size: 14 residues. Germline CDR1 reads MNHEY; CDR2 reads SVGEGT. Trimming stripped 6 bases from V and 3 bases from J, with 13 bases between. The CDR3 protein is CASRRRGRTDTQYF. The CDR3 DNA sequence: TGTGCCAGCAGACGCCGAGGGCGGACAGATACGCAGTATTTT.

The V call is TRBV5-1, the J call TRBJ2-7, with a tentative D call TRBD1 (6 bases). The CDR3 totals 16 residues. Trimming removed 4 bases at V and 1 base at J, with 18 bases between. CDR1 SGHRS and CDR2 YFSETQ come from the germline V gene. The CDR3 loop reads CASSTRPGTTSYEQYF. In DNA form, the CDR3 reads TGCGCCAGCAGCACGAGACCCGGGACAACATCCTACGAGCAGTACTTC.

The chain is built from TRBV11-2 and TRBJ1-2, with TRBD1 matching 8 bases. With V trimmed by 1 base and J by 4 bases, 8 bases remained unmatched. The CDR3 covers 16 residues. Germline V lookup: CDR1 SGHAT, CDR2 FQNNGV. The chain's CDR3 is CASSLAHRGYSYGYTF. The CDR3 bases are TGTGCCAGCAGCTTAGCCCACAGGGGGTATTCCTATGGCTACACCTTC.

This clonotype was seen once. The V and J genes are TRBV9 and TRBJ2-7; D is unresolved. This CDR3 spans 15 amino acids. V dropped 6 bases and J dropped 1 base, with 17 bases sitting between them. Per germline, CDR1 SGDLS and CDR2 YYNGEE. CDR3 region: CASTAANVPSYEQYF. The CDR3 bases are TGTGCCAGCACCGCGGCAAATGTACCTTCCTACGAGCAGTACTTC.

This clonotype was picked up many times. The chain employs TRBV3-1 and TRBJ2-7, with D perhaps given as TRBD1 or TRBD2 (5 bases each). Germline assignment: CDR1 LGHDT and CDR2 YNNKEL (reference sequence). The CDR3 is 14 amino acids. With 2 bases removed from V and 2 bases from J, the gap between germline ends came to 10 bases. The CDR3 is CASSQNGAPYEQYF. In nucleotides, the CDR3 is TGTGCCAGCAGCCAAAACGGGGCCCCCTACGAGCAGTACTTC.

The genes are TRBV28 and TRBJ2-7, with TRBD2 identical over 7 bases. The germline V gene encodes CDR1 MDHEN and CDR2 SYDVKM. The CDR3 is made up of 13 amino acids. V was clipped by 3 bases and J by 6 bases; unmatched bases: 5. CDR3 DNA: TGTGCCAGCAGTTTGATCACTAGCGCCGAGCAGTACTTC. Amino acids: CASSLITSAEQYF.

This clonotype was counted once. The chain couples TRBV5-1 to TRBJ2-3, with 13 bases aligning to TRBD2. CDR3 length: 17 amino acids. After removal of 4 bases from V and 0 bases from J, the junction contained 5 bases not matched to a gene. From germline, CDR1 is SGHRS and CDR2 YFSETQ. CDR3 loop: CASSGGLAGTSTDTQYF. CDR3 nucleotides: TGCGCCAGCAGCGGGGGACTAGCGGGGACAAGCACAGATACGCAGTATTTT.

This clonotype was counted ten times or more. As DNA, the CDR3 is TGTGCCAGCAGCTTATTAGCGGGGATCTACAATGAGCAGTTCTTC. Its protein is CASSLLAGIYNEQFF. This chain joins TRBV7-3 and TRBJ2-1; TRBD2 agrees at 8 bases. CDR3 size: 15 residues. V gave up 2 bases and J gave up 3 bases; unmatched junction bases: 3. Germline V gene sequence: CDR1 SGHTA, CDR2 FQGTGA.

Here the CDR3 reads CSVYEDRDTEAFF. The CDR3 DNA reads TGCAGCGTTTATGAAGACAGGGACACTGAAGCTTTCTTT. The J gene is TRBJ1-1, the V gene TRBV29-1; 7 nucleotides align to TRBD1. The junction had 6 bases not matched to a gene; V was cut back by 5 bases and J by 3 bases. This CDR3 region has 13 residues. The germline V gene encodes CDR1 SQVTM and CDR2 ANQGSEA.

This clonotype was observed at least ten times. The chain uses TRBV30 and TRBJ2-7, with 12 bases matching TRBD1. The CDR3 is 14 residues long. V was clipped by 3 bases and J by 6 bases; unmatched bases: 6. Per the germline V gene, CDR1 is GTSNPN and CDR2 is SVGIG (reference sequence). CDR3 nucleotides: TGTGCCTGGAGAGGGGACAGGGGGCATTCCGAGCAGTACTTC. Translated, it gives CAWRGDRGHSEQYF. Supplemented by reference TRBV30 and TRBJ2-7, the full variable domain reads SQTIHQWPATLVQPVGSPLSLECTVEGTSNPNLYWYRQAAGRGLQLLFYSVGIGQISSEVPQNLSASRPQDRQFILSSKKLLLSDSGFYLCAWRGDRGHSEQYFGPGTRLTVT.

This clonotype was counted ten times or more. The chain is built from TRBV3-1 and TRBJ2-3, with TRBD2 identical over 8 bases. This CDR3 has 15 residues. The germline CDR1 and CDR2 sequences are LGHDT and YNNKEL (reference sequence). With V trimmed by 4 bases and J by 6 bases, 9 bases remained unmatched. CDR3 DNA sequence: TGTGCCAGCAGCCCCGGCGGGGGGCATTGGGATACGCAGTATTTT. It is translated as CASSPGGGHWDTQYF.

The V gene is TRBV6-5, the J gene TRBJ2-7; 7 bases agree with TRBD1. J lost 5 bases, V lost 2 bases, and 12 bases had no gene match. Germline CDR1 MNHEY, CDR2 SVGAGI. CDR3 size: 16 residues. The CDR3 spells CASSYILGTAEDEQYF. In DNA form, the CDR3 reads TGTGCCAGCAGTTACATACTCGGGACAGCAGAGGACGAGCAGTACTTC.

Details on this clonotype: Germline and junction disagree at one end, which may indicate a read error. The rearrangement links TRBV6-2 or TRBV6-3 to TRBJ2-5; tentative D call: TRBD1 (6 bases). The CDR3 runs 13 residues. Germline V gene lookup returns CDR1 MNHEY and CDR2 SVGEGT. The CDR3 protein is CASTADWTETHYF. In DNA form, the CDR3 reads TGCGCCAGCACCGCAGACTGGACAGAGACCCATTACTTC.

This clonotype was detected many times. J is TRBJ2-7 and V is TRBV5-4; D ambiguous. Germline CDR1 reads SGHNT; CDR2 reads YYREEE (reference sequence). Trimming removed 0 bases from V and 2 bases from J, with 9 bases in between. The length of the CDR3 is 14 residues. This CDR3 reads CASSLGDVAYEQYF. The DNA of the CDR3 is TGTGCCAGCAGCTTGGGGGATGTGGCCTACGAGCAGTACTTC. The full variable domain, in which reference TRBV5-4 and TRBJ2-7 provide the parts outside the CDR3, is ETGVTQSPTHLIKTRGQQVTLRCSSQSGHNTVSWYQQALGQGPQFIFQYYREEENGRGNFPPRFSGLQFPNYSSELNVNALELDDSALYLCASSLGDVAYEQYFGPGTRLTVT.

This rearrangement joins TRBV5-1 to TRBJ1-5; D not certain. The germline V gene encodes CDR1 SGHRS and CDR2 YFSETQ. CDR3 size: 13 residues. V was cut by 0 bases and J by 7 bases, with 8 bases left in between. CDR3 sequence reads: CASSLDGVQPQHF. CDR3 nucleotide sequence: TGCGCCAGCAGCTTGGACGGGGTCCAGCCCCAGCATTTT.

This clonotype was observed at least ten times. This rearrangement joins TRBV19 to TRBJ1-5; TRBD1 is a possible D gene (5 bases). The CDR3 runs to 15 residues. Germline CDR1 reads LNHDA; CDR2 reads SQIVND (reference sequence). The V end lost 4 bases, the J end lost 5 bases, and 15 bases lay between the germline ends. Here the CDR3 reads CASSSTRGFDQPQHF. The CDR3 DNA sequence: TGTGCCAGTAGTAGCACGAGGGGATTCGATCAGCCCCAGCATTTT.

This clonotype was seen ten or more times. The V call is TRBV7-9, the J call TRBJ2-3, with D uncertain. The V and J ends lost 5 bases and 2 bases respectively, with 5 bases between them. This CDR3 region has 12 residues. In germline, CDR1 is SEHNR, CDR2 FQNEAQ (reference sequence). CDR3 in DNA: TGTGCCAGCAGCCGCGCCACAGATACGCAGTATTTT. This encodes CASSRATDTQYF. The variable domain in full, with the rest retrieved from reference TRBV7-9 and TRBJ2-3, is DTGVSQNPRHKITKRGQNVTFRCDPISEHNRLYWYRQTLGQGPEFLTYFQNEAQLEKSRLLSDRFSAERPKGSFSTLEIQRTEQGDSAMYLCASSRATDTQYFGPGTRLTVL.

With respect to this clonotype: This is likely an artifact of a read error, given a far larger clone one base away. The CDR3 sequence: CASSSPTSLNEQYF. The DNA for the CDR3 is TGTGCCAGCAGTTCGCCGACTAGCTTGAACGAGCAGTACTTC. The chain recombines TRBV6-1 with TRBJ2-7, with 7 positions matching TRBD2. The V gene end was trimmed by 5 bases and the J gene end by 5 bases; junction bases not matched to a gene: 9. CDR3 size: 14 residues. Germline V gene sequence: CDR1 MNHNS, CDR2 SASEGT.

A single count supports this clonotype. The chain uses TRBV27 and TRBJ2-6, with TRBD1 identical over 9 bases. Germline CDR1 is MNHEY and CDR2 is SMNVEV (reference sequence). This CDR3 region has 15 residues. With 8 bases clipped from V and 1 base from J, the junction kept 3 bases outside the gene matches. The CDR3: CASGDRASGANVLTF. In DNA, the CDR3 is TGTGCCAGCGGGGACAGGGCTTCTGGGGCCAACGTCCTGACTTTC.

As to this clonotype: It may be a read error: a sequence one base away is much more abundant. The chain uses TRBV10-3 and TRBJ1-4, with D uncertain. In germline, CDR1 is ENHRY, CDR2 SYGVKD. V lost 1 base and J 8 bases, leaving 8 bases between the germline ends. The CDR3 runs 13 residues. CDR3: CAISEYPWEKLFF. The CDR3 DNA follows: TGTGCCATCAGTGAGTACCCCTGGGAAAAACTGTTTTTT.

The CDR3 sequence is CASSLYENTEAFF. CDR3 nucleotides: TGTGCCAGCAGCTTATACGAGAACACTGAAGCTTTCTTT. The gene calls are TRBV7-2 and TRBJ1-1; D uncertain. The CDR3 totals 13 residues. The V and J ends lost 2 bases and 1 base respectively, with 5 bases between them. Germline lookup yields CDR1 SGHTA and CDR2 FQGNSA.

This clonotype showed up many times. V and J are TRBV6-2 or TRBV6-3 and TRBJ1-2; D gene uncertain. V lost 2 bases and J lost 4, with 8 bases in between. Germline values: CDR1 MNHEY, CDR2 SVGEGT. This CDR3 is built from 13 residues. Here the CDR3 reads CASSYGILYGYTF. CDR3 nucleotides: TGTGCCAGCAGTTACGGGATCCTCTATGGCTACACCTTC.

The chain combines TRBV6-1 with TRBJ2-7; D is possibly TRBD1 or TRBD2 (5 bases each). CDR1 is MNHNS, CDR2 SASEGT, per germline. The V end lost 6 bases, the J end lost 6 bases, and 15 bases lay between the germline ends. The length of the CDR3 is 13 residues. The CDR3, as DNA: TGTGCCAGCAGCCTAACCCTGGGGGTCGAGCAGTACTTC. This sequence encodes CASSLTLGVEQYF.